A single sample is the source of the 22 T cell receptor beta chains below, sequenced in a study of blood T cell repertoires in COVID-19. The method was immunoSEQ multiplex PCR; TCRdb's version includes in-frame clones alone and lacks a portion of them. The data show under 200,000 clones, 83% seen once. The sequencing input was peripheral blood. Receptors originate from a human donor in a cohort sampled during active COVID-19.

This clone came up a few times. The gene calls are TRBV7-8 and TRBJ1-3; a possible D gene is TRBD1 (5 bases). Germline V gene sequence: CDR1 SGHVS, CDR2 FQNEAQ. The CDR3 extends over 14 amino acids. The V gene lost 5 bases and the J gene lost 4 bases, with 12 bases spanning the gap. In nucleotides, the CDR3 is TGTGCCAGCAGCCTGGGCGGGGCCGGAAACACCATATATTTT. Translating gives CASSLGGAGNTIYF. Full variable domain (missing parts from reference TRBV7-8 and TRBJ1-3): GAGVSQSPRYKVAKRGQDVALRCDPISGHVSLFWYQQALGQGPEFLTYFQNEAQLDKSGLPSDRFFAERPEGSVSTLKIQRTQQEDSAVYLCASSLGGAGNTIYFGEGSWLTVV.

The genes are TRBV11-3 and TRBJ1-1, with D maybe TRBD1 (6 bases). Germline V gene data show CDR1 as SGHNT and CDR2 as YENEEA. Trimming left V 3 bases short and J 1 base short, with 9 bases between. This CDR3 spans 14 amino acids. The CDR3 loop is CASSFRGGNTEAFF. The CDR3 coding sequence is TGTGCCAGCAGCTTCAGGGGTGGGAACACTGAAGCTTTCTTT. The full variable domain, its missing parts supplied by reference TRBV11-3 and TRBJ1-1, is EAGVVQSPRYKIIEKKQPVAFWCNPISGHNTLYWYLQNLGQGPELLIRYENEEAVDDSQLPKDRFSAERLKGVDSTLKIQPAELGDSAVYLCASSFRGGNTEAFFGQGTRLTVV.

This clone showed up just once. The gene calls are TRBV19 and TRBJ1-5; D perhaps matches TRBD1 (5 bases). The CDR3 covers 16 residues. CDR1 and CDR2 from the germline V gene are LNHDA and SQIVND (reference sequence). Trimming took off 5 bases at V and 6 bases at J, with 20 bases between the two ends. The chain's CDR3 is CASSLGLGPTSQPQHF. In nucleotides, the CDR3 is TGTGCCAGTAGTCTGGGGCTTGGACCGACGAGTCAGCCCCAGCATTTT.

CDR3 region: CASSLARAPYEQYF. CDR3 nucleotides: TGTGCCAGCAGCTTGGCGCGGGCCCCCTACGAGCAGTACTTC. The chain carries TRBV5-4 and TRBJ2-7, with a possible D match to TRBD2 (5 bases). CDR3 length equals 14 residues. The V gene's germline CDR1 is SGHNT and CDR2 YYREEE (reference sequence). V shed 0 bases and J shed 2 bases, with 9 bases lying between them.

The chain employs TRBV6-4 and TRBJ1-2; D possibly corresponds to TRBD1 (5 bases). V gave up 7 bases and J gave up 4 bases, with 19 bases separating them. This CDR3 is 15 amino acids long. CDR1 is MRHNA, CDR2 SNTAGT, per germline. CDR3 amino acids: CASTSGGPPFYGYTF. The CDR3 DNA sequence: TGTGCCAGCACCTCCGGGGGACCTCCCTTCTATGGCTACACCTTC.

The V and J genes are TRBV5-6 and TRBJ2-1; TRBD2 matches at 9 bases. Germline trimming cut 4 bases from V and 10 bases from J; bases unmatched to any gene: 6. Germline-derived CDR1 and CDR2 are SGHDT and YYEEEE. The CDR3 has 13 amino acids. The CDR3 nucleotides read TGTGCCAGCAGCCGCGGGGGGGGCGAAGAGCAGTTCTTC. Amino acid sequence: CASSRGGGEEQFF.

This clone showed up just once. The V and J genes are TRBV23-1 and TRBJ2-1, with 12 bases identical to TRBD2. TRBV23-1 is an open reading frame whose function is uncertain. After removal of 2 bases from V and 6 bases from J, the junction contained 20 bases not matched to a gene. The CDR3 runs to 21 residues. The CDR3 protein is CASSQSSGRGPRLAGANEQFF. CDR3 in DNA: TGCGCCAGCAGTCAAAGTTCCGGCAGGGGGCCCCGACTAGCGGGGGCCAATGAGCAGTTCTTC.

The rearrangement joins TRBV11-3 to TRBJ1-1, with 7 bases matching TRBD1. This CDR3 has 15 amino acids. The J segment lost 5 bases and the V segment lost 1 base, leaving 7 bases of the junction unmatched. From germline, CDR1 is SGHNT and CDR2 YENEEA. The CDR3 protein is CASSLGGGGMTEAFF. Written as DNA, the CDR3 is TGTGCCAGCAGCTTAGGAGGGGGCGGTATGACTGAAGCTTTCTTT.

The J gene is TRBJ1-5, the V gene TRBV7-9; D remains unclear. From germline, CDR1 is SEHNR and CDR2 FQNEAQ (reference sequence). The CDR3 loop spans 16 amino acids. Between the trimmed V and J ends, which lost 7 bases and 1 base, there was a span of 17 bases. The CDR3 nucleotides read TGTGCCAGCACCGCTTTTGTCCGGGGAAGCAATCAGCCCCAGCATTTT. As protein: CASTAFVRGSNQPQHF.

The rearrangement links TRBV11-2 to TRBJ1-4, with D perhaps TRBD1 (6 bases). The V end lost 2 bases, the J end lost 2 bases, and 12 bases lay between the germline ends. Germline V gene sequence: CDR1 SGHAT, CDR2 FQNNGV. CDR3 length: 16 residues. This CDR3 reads CASSLRGARTNEKLFF. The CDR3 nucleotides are TGTGCCAGCAGCTTACGGGGGGCGCGGACTAATGAAAAACTGTTTTTT. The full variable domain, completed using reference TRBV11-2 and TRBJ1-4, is EAGVAQSPRYKIIEKRQSVAFWCNPISGHATLYWYQQILGQGPKLLIQFQNNGVVDDSQLPKDRFSAERLKGVDSTLKIQPAKLEDSAVYLCASSLRGARTNEKLFFGSGTQLSVL.

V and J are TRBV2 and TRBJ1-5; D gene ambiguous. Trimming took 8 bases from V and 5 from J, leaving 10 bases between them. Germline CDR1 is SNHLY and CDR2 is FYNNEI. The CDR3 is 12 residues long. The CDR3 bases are TGTGCCAGCGGCGAAGGGCATCAGCCCCAGCATTTT. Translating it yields CASGEGHQPQHF. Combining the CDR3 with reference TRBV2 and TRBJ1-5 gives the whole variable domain EPEVTQTPSHQVTQMGQEVILRCVPISNHLYFYWYRQILGQKVEFLVSFYNNEISEKSEIFDDQFSVERPDGSNFTLKIRSTKLEDSAMYFCASGEGHQPQHFGDGTRLSIL.

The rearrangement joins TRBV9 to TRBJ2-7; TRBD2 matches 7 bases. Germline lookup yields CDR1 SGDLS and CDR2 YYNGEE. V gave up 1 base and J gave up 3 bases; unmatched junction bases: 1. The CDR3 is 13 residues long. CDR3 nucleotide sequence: TGTGCCAGCAGCGTATCTAGCGGCTACGAGCAGTACTTC. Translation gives CASSVSSGYEQYF.

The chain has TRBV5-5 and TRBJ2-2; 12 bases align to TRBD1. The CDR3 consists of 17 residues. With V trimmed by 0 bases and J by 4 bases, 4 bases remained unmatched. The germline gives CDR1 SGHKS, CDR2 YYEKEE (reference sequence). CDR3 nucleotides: TGTGCCAGCAGCTTGGGTCGGGGACAGGGGGCCACCGGGGAGCTGTTTTTT. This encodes CASSLGRGQGATGELFF.

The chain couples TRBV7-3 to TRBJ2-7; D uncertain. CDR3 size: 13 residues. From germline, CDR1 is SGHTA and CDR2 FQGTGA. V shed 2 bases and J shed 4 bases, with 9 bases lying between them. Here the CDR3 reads CASSLGAEYEQYF. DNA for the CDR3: TGTGCCAGCAGCTTAGGCGCGGAGTACGAGCAGTACTTC. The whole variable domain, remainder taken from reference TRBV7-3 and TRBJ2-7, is GAGVSQTPSNKVTEKGKYVELRCDPISGHTALYWYRQSLGQGPEFLIYFQGTGAADDSGLPNDRFFAVRPEGSVSTLKIQRTERGDSAVYLCASSLGAEYEQYFGPGTRLTVT.

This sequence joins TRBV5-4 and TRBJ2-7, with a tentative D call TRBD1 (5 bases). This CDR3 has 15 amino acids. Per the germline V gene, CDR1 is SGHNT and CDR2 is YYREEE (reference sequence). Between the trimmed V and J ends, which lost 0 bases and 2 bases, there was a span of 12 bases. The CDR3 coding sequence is TGTGCCAGCAGCTTGGGTCAGGGCCCCACCTACGAGCAGTACTTC. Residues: CASSLGQGPTYEQYF.

The CDR3 bases are TGTGCCAGCAACGACAGGGTTCAGCCCCAGCATTTT. Amino acids: CASNDRVQPQHF. This rearrangement joins TRBV6-6 to TRBJ1-5; 7 bases line up with TRBD1. The J segment lost 6 bases and the V segment lost 7 bases, leaving 3 bases of the junction unmatched. Germline V gene lookup returns CDR1 MNHNY and CDR2 SVGAGI (reference sequence). CDR3 length: 12 residues.

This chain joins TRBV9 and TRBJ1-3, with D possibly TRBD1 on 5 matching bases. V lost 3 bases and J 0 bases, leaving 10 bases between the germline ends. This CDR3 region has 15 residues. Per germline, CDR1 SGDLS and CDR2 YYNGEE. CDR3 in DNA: TGTGCCAGCAGCGCCCACCAGGGCTCTGGAAACACCATATATTTT. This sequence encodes CASSAHQGSGNTIYF.

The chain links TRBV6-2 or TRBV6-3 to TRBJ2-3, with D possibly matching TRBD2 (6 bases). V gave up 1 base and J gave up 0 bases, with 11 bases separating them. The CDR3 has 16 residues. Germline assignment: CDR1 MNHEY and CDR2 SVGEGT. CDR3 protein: CASSYWIAASTDTQYF. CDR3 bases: TGTGCCAGCAGTTACTGGATAGCGGCTAGCACAGATACGCAGTATTTT.

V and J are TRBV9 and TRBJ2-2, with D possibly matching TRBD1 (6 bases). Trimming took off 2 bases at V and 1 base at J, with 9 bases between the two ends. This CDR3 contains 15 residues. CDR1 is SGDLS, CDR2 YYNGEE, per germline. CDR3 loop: CASSVQGWNTGELFF. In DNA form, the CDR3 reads TGTGCCAGCAGCGTTCAGGGGTGGAACACCGGGGAGCTGTTTTTT.

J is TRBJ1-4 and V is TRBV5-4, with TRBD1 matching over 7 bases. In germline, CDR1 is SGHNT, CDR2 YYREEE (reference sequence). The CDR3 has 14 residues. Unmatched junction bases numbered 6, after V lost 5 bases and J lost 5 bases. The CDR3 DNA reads TGTGCCAGCAGGACAGGGCCCCTAAATGAAAAACTGTTTTTT. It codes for CASRTGPLNEKLFF.

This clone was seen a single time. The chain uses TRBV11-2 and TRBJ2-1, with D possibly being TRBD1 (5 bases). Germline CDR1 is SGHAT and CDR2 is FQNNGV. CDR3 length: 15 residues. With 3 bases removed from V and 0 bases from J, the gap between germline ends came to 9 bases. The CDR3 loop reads CASSLGLVSYNEQFF. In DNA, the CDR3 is TGTGCCAGCAGCTTGGGGCTAGTCTCCTACAATGAGCAGTTCTTC.

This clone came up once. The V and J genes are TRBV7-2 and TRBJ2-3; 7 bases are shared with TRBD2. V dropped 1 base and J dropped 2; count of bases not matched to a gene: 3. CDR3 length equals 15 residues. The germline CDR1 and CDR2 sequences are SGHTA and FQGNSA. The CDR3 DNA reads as TGTGCCAGCAGCTTAGGGGGGGGTATCACAGATACGCAGTATTTT. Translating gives CASSLGGGITDTQYF.